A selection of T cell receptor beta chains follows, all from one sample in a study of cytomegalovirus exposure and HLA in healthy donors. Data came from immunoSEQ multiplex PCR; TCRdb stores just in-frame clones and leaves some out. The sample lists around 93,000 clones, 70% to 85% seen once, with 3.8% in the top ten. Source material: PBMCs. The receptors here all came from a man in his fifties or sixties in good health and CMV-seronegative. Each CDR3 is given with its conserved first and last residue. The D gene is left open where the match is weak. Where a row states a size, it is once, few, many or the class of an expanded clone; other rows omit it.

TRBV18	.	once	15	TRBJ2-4	TGTGCCAGCTCCCTCATGGCAACAGCCAAAAACATTCAGTACTTC	CASSLMATAKNIQYF
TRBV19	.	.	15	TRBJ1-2	TGTGCCAGTAGTGCAGCGCCAGGGACTAACTATGGCTACACCTTC	CASSAAPGTNYGYTF
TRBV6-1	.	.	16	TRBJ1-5	TGTGCCAGCAGTGAAGGCGCGGGGAAGGGTAATCAGCCCCAGCATTTT	CASSEGAGKGNQPQHF
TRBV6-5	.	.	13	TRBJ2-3	TGTGCCAGCACCTCACCGGGGGTGGATACGCAGTATTTT	CASTSPGVDTQYF
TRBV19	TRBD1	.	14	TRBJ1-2	TGTGCCAGTAGTCCGGGACAGGGGGCTGGTGGCTACACCTTC	CASSPGQGAGGYTF
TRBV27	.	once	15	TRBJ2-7	TGTGCCAGCAGTTCCGTTAGGTCGAGGGCCTACGAGCAGTACTTC	CASSSVRSRAYEQYF
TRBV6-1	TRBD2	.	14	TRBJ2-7	TGTGCCAGCATTGGGACTAGCGGGGCCTACGAGCAGTACTTC	CASIGTSGAYEQYF
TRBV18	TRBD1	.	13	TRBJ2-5	TGTGCCAGCTCACTGACAGGGGGAGAGACCCAGTACTTC	CASSLTGGETQYF
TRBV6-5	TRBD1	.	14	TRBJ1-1	TGTGCCAGCAGCCTCGGGACAGTGAACACTGAAGCTTTCTTT	CASSLGTVNTEAFF
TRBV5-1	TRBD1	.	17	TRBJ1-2	TGCGCCAGCAGCTTGGATCCGGGACAGGGCACTAACTATGGCTACACCTTC	CASSLDPGQGTNYGYTF
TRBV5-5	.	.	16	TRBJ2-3	TGTGCCAGCAGCTTGGAGGGGGGGCGCATCACAGATACGCAGTATTTT	CASSLEGGRITDTQYF
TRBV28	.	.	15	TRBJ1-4	TGTGCCAGCAGTTCAAGGGGATCAGCTAATGAAAAACTGTTTTTT	CASSSRGSANEKLFF
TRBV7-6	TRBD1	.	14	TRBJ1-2	TGTGCCAGCAGCCCCGGGGGACAGGGAGATGGCTACACCTTC	CASSPGGQGDGYTF
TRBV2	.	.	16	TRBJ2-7	TGTGCCAGTTCAGCAGGGGTTGGACGCGGGAGCTACGAGCAGTACTTC	CASSAGVGRGSYEQYF
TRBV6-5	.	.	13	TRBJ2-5	TGTGCCAGCAGTCCACAGGGAAAGGAGACCCAGTACTTC	CASSPQGKETQYF
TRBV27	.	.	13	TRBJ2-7	TGTGCCAGCAGTTTCACCGGGTCTTACGAGCAGTACTTC	CASSFTGSYEQYF
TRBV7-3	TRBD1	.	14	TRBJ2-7	TGTGCCAGCAGCTCGGGACAGAACCCCTACGAGCAGTACTTC	CASSSGQNPYEQYF
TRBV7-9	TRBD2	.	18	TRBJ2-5	TGTGCCAGCAGCTTAGACCGGACTAGCGGGAGCCTTGGGGAGACCCAGTACTTC	CASSLDRTSGSLGETQYF
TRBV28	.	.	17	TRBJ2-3	TGTGCCAGCAGTTTAAAAAGGACTGACTATCCCACAGATACGCAGTATTTT	CASSLKRTDYPTDTQYF
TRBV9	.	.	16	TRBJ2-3	TGTGCCAGCAGCGTAGAGGGCGGGTATAGCACAGATACGCAGTATTTT	CASSVEGGYSTDTQYF
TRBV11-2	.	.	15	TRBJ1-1	TGTGCCAGCAGCTTTTCGGACAGTACGAACACTGAAGCTTTCTTT	CASSFSDSTNTEAFF
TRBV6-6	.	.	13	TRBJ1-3	TGTGCCAGCCTGAGGGACTCTGGAAACACCATATATTTT	CASLRDSGNTIYF
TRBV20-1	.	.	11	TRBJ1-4	TGCAGTGCTAGAGATTCGGAAAAACTGTTTTTT	CSARDSEKLFF
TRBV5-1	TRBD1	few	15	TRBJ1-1	TGCGCCAGCAGCTTGGATGGACAGGGGAACACTGAAGCTTTCTTT	CASSLDGQGNTEAFF
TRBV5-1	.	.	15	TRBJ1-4	TGCGCCAGCAGCTTGGAGGGGGAAACTAATGAAAAACTGTTTTTT	CASSLEGETNEKLFF
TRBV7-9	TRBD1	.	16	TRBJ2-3	TGTGCCAGCAGCCCACCGTGGGACAGGGGGCTGGATACGCAGTATTTT	CASSPPWDRGLDTQYF
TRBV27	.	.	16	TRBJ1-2	TGTGCCAGCAGTTTATCGCCCAGGGGCGCAGACTATGGCTACACCTTC	CASSLSPRGADYGYTF
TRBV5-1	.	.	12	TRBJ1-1	TGCGCCAGCAGCCCAGGGAACACTGAAGCTTTCTTT	CASSPGNTEAFF
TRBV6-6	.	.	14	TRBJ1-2	TGTGCCAGCAGTTACTCAACAGGGAGAGATGGCTACACCTTC	CASSYSTGRDGYTF
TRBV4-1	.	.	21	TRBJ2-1	TGCGCCAGCAGCCGACCCGTGGGGGCTTGGGCGGACCCGAGCTCCTACAATGAGCAGTTCTTC	CASSRPVGAWADPSSYNEQFF
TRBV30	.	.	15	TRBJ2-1	TGTGCCTGGAGTGTCCCCAGAGGGGGGGGCAATGAGCAGTTCTTC	CAWSVPRGGGNEQFF